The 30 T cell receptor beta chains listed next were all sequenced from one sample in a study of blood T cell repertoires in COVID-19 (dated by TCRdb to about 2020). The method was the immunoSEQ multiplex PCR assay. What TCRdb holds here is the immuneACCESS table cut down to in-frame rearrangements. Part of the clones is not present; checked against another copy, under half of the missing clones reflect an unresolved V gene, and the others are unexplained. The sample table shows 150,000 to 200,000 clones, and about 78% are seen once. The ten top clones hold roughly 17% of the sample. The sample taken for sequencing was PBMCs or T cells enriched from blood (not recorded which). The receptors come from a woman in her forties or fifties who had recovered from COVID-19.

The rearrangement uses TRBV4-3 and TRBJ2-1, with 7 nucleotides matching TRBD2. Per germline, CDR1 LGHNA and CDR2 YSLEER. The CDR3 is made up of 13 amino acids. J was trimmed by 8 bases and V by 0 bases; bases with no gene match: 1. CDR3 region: CASSQESGDEQFF. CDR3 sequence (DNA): TGCGCCAGCAGCCAAGAGAGCGGGGATGAGCAGTTCTTC.

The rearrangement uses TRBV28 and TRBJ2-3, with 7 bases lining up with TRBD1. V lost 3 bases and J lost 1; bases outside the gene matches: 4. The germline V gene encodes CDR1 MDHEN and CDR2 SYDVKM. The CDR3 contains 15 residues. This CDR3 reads CASSFNRGGTDTQYF. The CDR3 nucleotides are TGTGCCAGCAGTTTTAACAGGGGAGGCACAGATACGCAGTATTTT.

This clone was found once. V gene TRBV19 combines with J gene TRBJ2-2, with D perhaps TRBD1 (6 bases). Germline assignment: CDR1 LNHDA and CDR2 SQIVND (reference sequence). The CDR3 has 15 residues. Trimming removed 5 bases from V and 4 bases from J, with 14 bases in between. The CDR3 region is CASSSGEFVTGELFF. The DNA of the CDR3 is TGTGCCAGTAGTTCAGGGGAGTTTGTCACCGGGGAGCTGTTTTTT.

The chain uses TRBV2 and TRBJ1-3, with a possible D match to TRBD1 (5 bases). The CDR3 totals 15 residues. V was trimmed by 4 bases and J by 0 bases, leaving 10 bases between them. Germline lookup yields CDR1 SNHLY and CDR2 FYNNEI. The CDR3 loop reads CASSVRRDSGNTIYF. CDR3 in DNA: TGTGCCAGCAGTGTCCGCAGGGACTCTGGAAACACCATATATTTT. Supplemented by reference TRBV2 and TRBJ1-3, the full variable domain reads EPEVTQTPSHQVTQMGQEVILRCVPISNHLYFYWYRQILGQKVEFLVSFYNNEISEKSEIFDDQFSVERPDGSNFTLKIRSTKLEDSAMYFCASSVRRDSGNTIYFGEGSWLTVV.

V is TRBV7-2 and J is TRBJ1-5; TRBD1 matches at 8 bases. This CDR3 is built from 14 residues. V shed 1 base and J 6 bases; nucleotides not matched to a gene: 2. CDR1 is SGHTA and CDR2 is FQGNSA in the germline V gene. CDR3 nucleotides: TGTGCCAGCAGCTTAGACAGGGGGACTCAGCCCCAGCATTTT. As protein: CASSLDRGTQPQHF.

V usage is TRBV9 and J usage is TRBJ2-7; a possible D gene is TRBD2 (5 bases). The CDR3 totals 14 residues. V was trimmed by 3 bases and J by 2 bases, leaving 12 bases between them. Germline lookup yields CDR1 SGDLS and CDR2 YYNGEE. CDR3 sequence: CASSASPGTYEQYF. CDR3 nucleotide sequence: TGTGCCAGCAGCGCTTCACCGGGGACCTACGAGCAGTACTTC. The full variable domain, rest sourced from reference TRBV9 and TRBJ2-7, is DSGVTQTPKHLITATGQRVTLRCSPRSGDLSVYWYQQSLDQGLQFLIQYYNGEERAKGNILERFSAQQFPDLHSELNLSSLELGDSALYFCASSASPGTYEQYFGPGTRLTVT.

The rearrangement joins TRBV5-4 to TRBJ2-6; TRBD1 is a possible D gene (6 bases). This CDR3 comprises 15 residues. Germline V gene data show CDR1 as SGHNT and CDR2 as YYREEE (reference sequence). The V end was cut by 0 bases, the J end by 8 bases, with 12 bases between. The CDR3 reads CASSLDRAPSNVLTF. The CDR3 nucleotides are TGTGCCAGCAGCTTGGACAGGGCCCCCTCCAACGTCCTGACTTTC.

CDR3 sequence reads: CASSFPSGSSYNEQFF. In nucleotides, the CDR3 is TGTGCCAGCAGCTTCCCTAGCGGCAGCTCCTACAATGAGCAGTTCTTC. V gene TRBV11-1 combines with J gene TRBJ2-1, with 7 nucleotides matching TRBD2. CDR1 and CDR2 from the germline V gene are SGHAT and FQDESV (reference sequence). There are 16 residues in the CDR3. After removal of 3 bases from V and 0 bases from J, the junction contained 5 bases not matched to a gene.

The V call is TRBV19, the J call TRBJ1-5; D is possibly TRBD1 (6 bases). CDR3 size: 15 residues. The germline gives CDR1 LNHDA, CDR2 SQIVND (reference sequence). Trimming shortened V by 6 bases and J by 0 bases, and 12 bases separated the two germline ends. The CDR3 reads CASSRGQSSNQPQHF. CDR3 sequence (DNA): TGTGCCAGTAGCCGAGGACAGTCTAGCAATCAGCCCCAGCATTTT.

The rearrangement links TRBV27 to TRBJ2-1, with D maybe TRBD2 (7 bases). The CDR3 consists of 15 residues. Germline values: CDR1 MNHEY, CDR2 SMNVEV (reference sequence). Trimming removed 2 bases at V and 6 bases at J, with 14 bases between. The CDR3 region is CASSLNRAGVNEQFF. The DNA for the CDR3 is TGTGCCAGCAGTTTAAACAGGGCGGGAGTCAATGAGCAGTTCTTC.

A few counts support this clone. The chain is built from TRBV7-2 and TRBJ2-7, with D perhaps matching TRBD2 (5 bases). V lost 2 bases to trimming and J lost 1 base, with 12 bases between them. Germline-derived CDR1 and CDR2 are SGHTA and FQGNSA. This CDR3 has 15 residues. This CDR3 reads CASSLSDSLSYEQYF. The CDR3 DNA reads TGTGCCAGCAGCTTATCGGACTCTCTTTCCTACGAGCAGTACTTC.

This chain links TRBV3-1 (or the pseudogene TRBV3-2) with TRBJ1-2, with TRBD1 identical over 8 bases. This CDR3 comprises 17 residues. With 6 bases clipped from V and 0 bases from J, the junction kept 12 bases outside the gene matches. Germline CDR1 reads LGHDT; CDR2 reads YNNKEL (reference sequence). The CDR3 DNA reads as TGTGCCAGCAGGGCTCAAGGGACAGGAGGAGCTAACTATGGCTACACCTTC. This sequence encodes CASRAQGTGGANYGYTF.

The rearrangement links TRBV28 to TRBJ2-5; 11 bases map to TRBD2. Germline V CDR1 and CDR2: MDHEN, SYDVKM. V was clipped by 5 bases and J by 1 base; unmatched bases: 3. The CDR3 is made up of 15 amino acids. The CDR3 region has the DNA TGTGCCAGCAGTGTAGCGGGAGGGCCCCAAGAGACCCAGTACTTC. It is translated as CASSVAGGPQETQYF.

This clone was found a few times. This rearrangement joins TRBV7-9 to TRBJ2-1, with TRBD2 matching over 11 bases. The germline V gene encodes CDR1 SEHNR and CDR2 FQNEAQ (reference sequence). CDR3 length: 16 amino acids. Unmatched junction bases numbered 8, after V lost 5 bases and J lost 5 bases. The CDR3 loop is CASSPFGTSGNNEQFF. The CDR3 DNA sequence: TGTGCCAGCAGCCCGTTTGGGACTAGCGGAAACAATGAGCAGTTCTTC.

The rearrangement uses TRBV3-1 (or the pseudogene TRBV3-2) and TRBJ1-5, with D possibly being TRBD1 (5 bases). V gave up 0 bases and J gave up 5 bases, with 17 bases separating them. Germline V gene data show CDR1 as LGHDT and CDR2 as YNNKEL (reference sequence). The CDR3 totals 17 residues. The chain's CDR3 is CASSQDPGGGAYQPQHF. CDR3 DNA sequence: TGTGCCAGCAGCCAAGATCCTGGGGGGGGAGCATATCAGCCCCAGCATTTT.

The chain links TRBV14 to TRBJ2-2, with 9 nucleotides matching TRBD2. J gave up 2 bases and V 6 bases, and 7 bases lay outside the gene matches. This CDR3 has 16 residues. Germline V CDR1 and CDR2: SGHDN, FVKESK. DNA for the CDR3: TGTGCCAGCAGTCGTAGGACTAGCGTAAACACCGGGGAGCTGTTTTTT. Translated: CASSRRTSVNTGELFF.

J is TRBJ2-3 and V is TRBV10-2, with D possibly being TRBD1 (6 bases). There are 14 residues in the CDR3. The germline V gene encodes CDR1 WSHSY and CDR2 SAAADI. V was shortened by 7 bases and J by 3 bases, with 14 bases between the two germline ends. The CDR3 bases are TGCGCCAGCACTTTGACAGGCACGACAGATACGCAGTATTTT. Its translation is CASTLTGTTDTQYF.

The CDR3 spells CASSEPGQVKEAFF. The CDR3 coding sequence is TGCGCCAGCAGTGAGCCCGGACAGGTAAAAGAAGCTTTCTTT. The chain combines TRBV10-2 with TRBJ1-1; 7 nucleotides agree with TRBD1. From germline, CDR1 is WSHSY and CDR2 SAAADI. The length of the CDR3 is 14 residues. V was clipped by 2 bases and J by 8 bases; unmatched bases: 8.

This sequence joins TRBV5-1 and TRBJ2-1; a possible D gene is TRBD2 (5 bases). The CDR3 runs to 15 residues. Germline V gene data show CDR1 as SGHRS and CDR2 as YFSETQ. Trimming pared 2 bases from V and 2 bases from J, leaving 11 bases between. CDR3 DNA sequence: TGCGCCAGCAGCTTAGGCGGGCAAACCTACAATGAGCAGTTCTTC. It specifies CASSLGGQTYNEQFF.

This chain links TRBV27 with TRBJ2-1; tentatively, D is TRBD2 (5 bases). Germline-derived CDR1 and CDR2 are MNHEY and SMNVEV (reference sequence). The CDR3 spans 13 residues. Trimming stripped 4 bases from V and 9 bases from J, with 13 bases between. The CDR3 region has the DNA TGTGCCAGCAGTTCCGTGGGAGCGGCTGAGCAGTTCTTC. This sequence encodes CASSSVGAAEQFF.

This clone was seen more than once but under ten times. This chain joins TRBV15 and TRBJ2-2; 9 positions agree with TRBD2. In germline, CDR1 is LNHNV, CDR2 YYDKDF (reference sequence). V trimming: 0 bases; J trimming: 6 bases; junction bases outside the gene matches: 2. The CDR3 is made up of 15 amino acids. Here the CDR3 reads CATSRDAGGPGELFF. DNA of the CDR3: TGTGCCACCAGCAGAGATGCGGGAGGGCCCGGGGAGCTGTTTTTT.

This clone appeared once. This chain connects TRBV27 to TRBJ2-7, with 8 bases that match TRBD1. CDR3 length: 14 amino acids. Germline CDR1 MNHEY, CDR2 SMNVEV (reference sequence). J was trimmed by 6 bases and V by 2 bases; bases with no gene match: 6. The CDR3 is CASSLGQGEGEQYF. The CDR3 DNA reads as TGTGCCAGCAGTTTAGGACAGGGTGAGGGCGAGCAGTACTTC.

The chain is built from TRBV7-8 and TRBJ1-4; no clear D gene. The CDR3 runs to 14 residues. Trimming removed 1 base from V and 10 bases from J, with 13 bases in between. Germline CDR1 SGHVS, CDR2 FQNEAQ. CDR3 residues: CASSLGGTVGKLFF. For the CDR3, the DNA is TGTGCCAGCAGCTTAGGTGGAACAGTAGGAAAACTGTTTTTT.

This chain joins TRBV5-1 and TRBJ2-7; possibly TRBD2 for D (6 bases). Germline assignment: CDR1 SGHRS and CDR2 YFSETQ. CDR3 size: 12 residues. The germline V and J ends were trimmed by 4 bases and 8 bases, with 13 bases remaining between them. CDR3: CASSPKGTQQYF. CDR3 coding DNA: TGCGCCAGCAGCCCTAAGGGGACTCAGCAGTACTTC. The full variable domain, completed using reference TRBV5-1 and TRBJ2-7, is KAGVTQTPRYLIKTRGQQVTLSCSPISGHRSVSWYQQTPGQGLQFLFEYFSETQRNKGNFPGRFSGRQFSNSRSEMNVSTLELGDSALYLCASSPKGTQQYFGPGTRLTVT.

DNA for the CDR3: TGTGCCAGCTCACCATTTGGAGGACAGCTTAATTCACCCCTCCACTTT. This gives the protein CASSPFGGQLNSPLHF. V gene TRBV18 combines with J gene TRBJ1-6; a possible D gene is TRBD1 (6 bases). Germline CDR1 reads KGHSH; CDR2 reads LQKENI. The CDR3 has 16 residues. Trimming cost V 2 bases and J 6 bases, with 14 bases left between them.

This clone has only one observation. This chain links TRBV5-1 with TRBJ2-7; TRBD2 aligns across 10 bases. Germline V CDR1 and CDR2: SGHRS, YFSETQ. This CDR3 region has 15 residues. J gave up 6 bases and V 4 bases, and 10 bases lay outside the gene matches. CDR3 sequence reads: CASSLPLAGEGEQYF. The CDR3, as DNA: TGCGCCAGCAGCCTGCCGCTAGCGGGAGAAGGCGAGCAGTACTTC.

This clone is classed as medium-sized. CDR3 in DNA: TGTGCCAGCTCACCGGGGCCAAACTATGGCTACACCTTC. This codes for CASSPGPNYGYTF. The chain combines TRBV18 with TRBJ1-2, with D perhaps matching TRBD1 (5 bases). The CDR3 length is 13 residues. Germline values: CDR1 KGHSH, CDR2 LQKENI. V lost 3 bases and J 2 bases, leaving 7 bases between the germline ends.

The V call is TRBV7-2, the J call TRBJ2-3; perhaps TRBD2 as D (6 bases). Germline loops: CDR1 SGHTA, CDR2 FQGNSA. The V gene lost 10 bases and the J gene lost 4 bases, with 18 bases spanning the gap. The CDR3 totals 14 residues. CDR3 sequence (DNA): TGTGCCACCCGGGTGGGCGGGAAAGCAGATACGCAGTATTTT. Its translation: CATRVGGKADTQYF.

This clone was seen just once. Here the CDR3 DNA reads TGTGCCAGCAGCAAAGCTGTGCGGGAGTGGCAGACCCAGTACTTC. The encoded protein is CASSKAVREWQTQYF. The chain is built from TRBV21-1 and TRBJ2-5; the tabulated D call, TRBD2, remains unverified against the DNA. TRBV21-1 corresponds to a pseudogene. The CDR3 length is 15 residues.

CDR3 residues: CASSSTGLNTEAFF. DNA for the CDR3: TGTGCCAGCAGCTCGACAGGGTTGAACACTGAAGCTTTCTTT. This chain uses TRBV7-3 with TRBJ1-1, with TRBD1 matching over 7 bases. This CDR3 has 14 residues. Germline CDR1 is SGHTA and CDR2 is FQGTGA. V was clipped by 4 bases and J by 0 bases; unmatched bases: 2.